This T cell receptor (beta chain) was identified in a study of T cell responses to AZD1222 COVID-19 vaccine. Study-wide results and limits: Seropositive status at baseline applied to only six AZD1222 recipients. The reported proportion of spike-specific TCRs targeting unmutated variant regions was nearly half.

Assay: immunoSEQ multiplex PCR; the TCRdb copy retains only in-frame clones and omits some. The top ten hold around 1.5% of the sample, which has around 170,000 clones, about nine tenths seen once. The V gene's germline CDR1 is SNHLY and CDR2 FYNNEI. This CDR3 comprises 14 residues. With 6 bases clipped from V and 1 base from J, the junction kept 3 bases outside the gene matches. As to this clone: The antigen remains undetermined.

The specimen comprised peripheral blood, sampled on day 0 of AZD1222 vaccination. The V call is TRBV2, the J call TRBJ2-5; 9 bases fit TRBD1. The TCR originated in an adult in good health. The CDR3 spells CASRDRGTQETQYF. For the CDR3, the DNA is TGTGCCAGCAGGGACAGGGGCACCCAAGAGACCCAGTACTTC.